This T cell receptor (beta chain) was identified during a study of T-cell memory formation after mild COVID-19. The CDR3 is 17 residues long. The germline V gene encodes CDR1 SGDLS and CDR2 YYNGEE. Trimming removed 7 bases at V and 1 base at J, with 22 bases between. TCRdb fed the 5' RACE reads into MiXCR, producing one record per CDR3 protein. Of 400,000 to 500,000 distinct CDR3 sequences detected, 20% appear once; the ten largest clones hold 7.5% to 10%. The TCR was taken from an adult woman who had mild COVID-19 (a few samples of this study predate the infection). Cell type and time point are not known. The sequenced material came from PBMCs or a T cell subset sorted from them (not recorded which). The chain employs TRBV9 and TRBJ2-3; either TRBD1 or TRBD2 may fit D (5 bases each). CDR3 nucleotides: TGTGCCAGCGGAACCGCCGGGACCGCGATGGGCACAGATACGCAGTATTTT. Its protein is CASGTAGTAMGTDTQYF. The full variable domain, in which reference TRBV9 and TRBJ2-3 provide the parts outside the CDR3, is DSGVTQTPKHLITATGQRVTLRCSPRSGDLSVYWYQQSLDQGLQFLIQYYNGEERAKGNILERFSAQQFPDLHSELNLSSLELGDSALYFCASGTAGTAMGTDTQYFGPGTRLTVL.